Listed below are T cell receptor beta chains from one sample, sequenced in a study of cytomegalovirus exposure and HLA in healthy donors. Produced via immunoSEQ multiplex PCR; TCRdb's table is partial and in-frame only. Of over 150,000 clones listed, around 80% are singletons. Sequencing was carried out using PBMCs. The origin of the receptors is a woman in her twenties or thirties in good health and CMV-seronegative. CDR3s leave out the opening cysteine and the closing phenylalanine or tryptophan. The D gene is left open where the match is weak. A clone size is listed for some rows: how often the clone was seen (once, few, many), or a class if it is expanded.

D gene,J gene,clone size,V gene,CDR3 protein
TRBD1,TRBJ2-7,NA,TRBV6-5,ASSYGQGAYEQY
NA,TRBJ2-7,NA,TRBV5-1,ASSLGQTIYEQY
TRBD1,TRBJ2-1,NA,TRBV15,ATSRTTGGAYNEQF
NA,TRBJ1-6,NA,TRBV4-3,ASSQSGYNSPLH
NA,TRBJ2-3,NA,TRBV11-2,ASSSPSTDTQY
NA,TRBJ2-1,NA,TRBV7-3,ASSLGTHNEQF
TRBD1,TRBJ2-7,NA,TRBV28,ASRPGQGLYEQY
NA,TRBJ2-7,NA,TRBV5-4,ASSLEAGSAEQY
NA,TRBJ2-1,once,TRBV27,ASSFDQSSEQF
NA,TRBJ1-2,once,TRBV7-2,ASSPGLQRRDGYT
NA,TRBJ2-7,few,TRBV25-1,ASSGWRSGDEQY
NA,TRBJ2-1,NA,TRBV18,ASSPPRGNEQF
TRBD1,NA,NA,TRBV13,ASSAQGATYEQY
TRBD1,TRBJ1-3,NA,TRBV7-2,ASSSGTASSGNTIY
NA,TRBJ2-3,NA,TRBV28,ASSLGLSGGPAPDTQY
TRBD2,TRBJ2-1,NA,TRBV4-2,ASSQDLTSGRTNEQF
NA,TRBJ2-5,once,TRBV5-1,ASSTATGLLETQY
NA,TRBJ2-7,once,TRBV7-9,ASSTGTSSYEQY
NA,TRBJ2-4,NA,TRBV2,ASSEGQGRNSQY
TRBD1,TRBJ1-1,NA,TRBV7-2,ASSVTGVLNTEAF
NA,TRBJ2-5,NA,TRBV4-1,ASSQAYQETQY
NA,TRBJ2-7,few,TRBV20-1,SARGVYEQY
TRBD1,TRBJ2-3,NA,TRBV5-4,ASSLRTGDTDTQY
NA,TRBJ1-6,NA,TRBV18,ASSPPTVDSPLH
TRBD1,TRBJ2-2,NA,TRBV6-1,ASAGQGVAGELF
TRBD2,TRBJ2-7,few,TRBV11-2,ASSSLAGPLSHEQY